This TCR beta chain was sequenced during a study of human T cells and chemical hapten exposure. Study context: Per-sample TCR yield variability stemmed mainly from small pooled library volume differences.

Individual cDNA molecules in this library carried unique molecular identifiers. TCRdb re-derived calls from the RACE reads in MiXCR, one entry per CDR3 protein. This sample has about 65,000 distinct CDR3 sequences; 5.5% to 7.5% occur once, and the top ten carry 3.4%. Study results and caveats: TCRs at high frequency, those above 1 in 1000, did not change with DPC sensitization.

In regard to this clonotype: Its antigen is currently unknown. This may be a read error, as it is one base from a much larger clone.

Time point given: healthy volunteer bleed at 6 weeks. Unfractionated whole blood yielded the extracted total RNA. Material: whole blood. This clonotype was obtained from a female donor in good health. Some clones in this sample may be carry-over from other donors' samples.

CDR3 DNA: TGTGCCACCAGCAGAACCCTGGGACAGATCACTGAAGCTTTCTTT. It translates to CATSRTLGQITEAFF. The chain combines TRBV15 with TRBJ1-1, with TRBD1 identical over 7 bases. The germline CDR1 and CDR2 sequences are LNHNV and YYDKDF (reference sequence). The CDR3 has 15 amino acids. The V and J ends lost 2 bases and 4 bases, in that order; junction bases with no gene match: 7.